A single T cell receptor beta chain is shown here with its context. CDR1 SGHAT and CDR2 FQNNGV come from the germline V gene. The CDR3 is 15 amino acids. Trimming took 5 bases from V and 4 from J, leaving 14 bases between them. Under the authors' procedure: Amplifying reference gene primers gave estimates of nucleated cell counts. The method was immunoSEQ multiplex PCR; TCRdb's version includes in-frame clones alone and lacks a portion of them. That table is the source of V, J and clone size, and D and trimming were worked out from the DNA. The table has tens of thousands of clones, approximately 85% seen once. The data originate from a study of blood T cell repertoires in COVID-19.

Sequencing used peripheral blood. The chain carries TRBV11-2 and TRBJ2-2; D might be TRBD1 (6 bases). The source is a man aged 45 to 65 with active COVID-19. The CDR3 DNA is TGTGCCAGCAGCGATCGACAGGTTGGCACCGGGGAGCTGTTTTTT. Protein product: CASSDRQVGTGELFF.